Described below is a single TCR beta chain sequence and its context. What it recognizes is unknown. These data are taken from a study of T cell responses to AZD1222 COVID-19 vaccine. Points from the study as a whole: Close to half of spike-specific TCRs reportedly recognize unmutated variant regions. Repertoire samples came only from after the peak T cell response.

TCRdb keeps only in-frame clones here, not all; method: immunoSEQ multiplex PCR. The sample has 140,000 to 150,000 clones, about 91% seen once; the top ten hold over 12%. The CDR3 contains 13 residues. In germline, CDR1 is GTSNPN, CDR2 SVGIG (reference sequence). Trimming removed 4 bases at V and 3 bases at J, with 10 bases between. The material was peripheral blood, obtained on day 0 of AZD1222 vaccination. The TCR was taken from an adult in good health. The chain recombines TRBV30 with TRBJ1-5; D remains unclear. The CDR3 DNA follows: TGTGCCTGGACGCGAGGTCCCAATCAGCCCCAGCATTTT. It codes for CAWTRGPNQPQHF. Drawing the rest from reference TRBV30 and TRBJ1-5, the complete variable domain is SQTIHQWPATLVQPVGSPLSLECTVEGTSNPNLYWYRQAAGRGLQLLFYSVGIGQISSEVPQNLSASRPQDRQFILSSKKLLLSDSGFYLCAWTRGPNQPQHFGDGTRLSIL.